This note documents a single T cell receptor beta chain sequence. This sample was taken from a study of blood T cell repertoires in COVID-19. Germline V gives CDR1 SGHNT, CDR2 YYREEE (reference sequence). V trimming: 2 bases; J trimming: 6 bases; junction bases outside the gene matches: 4. The CDR3 runs to 16 residues. Assay used: immunoSEQ multiplex PCR; TCRdb lists only in-frame clones, some missing. Here the sample spans 240,000 or so clones, about 82% being singletons. V and J are TRBV5-4 and TRBJ2-2; 13 positions agree with TRBD2. This clonotype was obtained from a woman between 45 and 60 years old who had recovered from COVID-19. The specimen was PBMCs or T cells enriched from blood (not recorded which). CDR3 sequence: CASSFTGTSGAGELFF. CDR3 sequence (DNA): TGTGCCAGCAGCTTTACCGGGACTAGCGGGGCCGGGGAGCTGTTTTTT.